This TCR beta chain was found in a study of T cells expressing NK-cell markers. This CDR3 comprises 15 residues. The V gene's germline CDR1 is SGHDT and CDR2 YYEEEE. TCRdb reanalyzed the 5' RACE reads, giving one entry per CDR3 protein sequence and no DNA. The sample holds about 460,000 distinct CDR3 sequences. The J gene is TRBJ1-1, the V gene TRBV5-6. The sequence derives from a woman aged 45-65 years in good health. Sequencing was done on a sample of blood T cells: a sorted CD56 or NKG2C T cell subset, CD4+ or CD8+ T cells, or bulk PBMC T cells (not recorded which). The CDR3 here is CASSSPDMINTEAFF.